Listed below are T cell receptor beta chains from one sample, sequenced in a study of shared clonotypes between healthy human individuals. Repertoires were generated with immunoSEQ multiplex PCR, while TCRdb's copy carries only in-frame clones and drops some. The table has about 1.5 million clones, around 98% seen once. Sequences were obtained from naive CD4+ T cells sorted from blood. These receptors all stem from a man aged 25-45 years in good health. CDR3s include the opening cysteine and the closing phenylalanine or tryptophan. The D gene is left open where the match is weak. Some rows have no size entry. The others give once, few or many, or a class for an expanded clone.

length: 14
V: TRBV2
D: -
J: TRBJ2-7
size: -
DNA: TGTGCCAGCAGGCCTGGTCCGGGGGCTTACGAGCAGTACTTC
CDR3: CASRPGPGAYEQYF

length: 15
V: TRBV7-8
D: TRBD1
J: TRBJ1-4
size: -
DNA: TGTGCCAGCAGCCCCACCGGGACAGGGGATGAAAAACTGTTTTTT
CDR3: CASSPTGTGDEKLFF

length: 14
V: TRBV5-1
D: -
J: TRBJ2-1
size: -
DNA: TGCGCCAGCAGCCTGTCGCAGGGAGTAGGTGAGCAGTTCTTC
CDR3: CASSLSQGVGEQFF

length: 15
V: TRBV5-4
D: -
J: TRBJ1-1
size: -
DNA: TGTGCCAGCAGCTTGACGGGAGTCATGAACACTGAAGCTTTCTTT
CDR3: CASSLTGVMNTEAFF

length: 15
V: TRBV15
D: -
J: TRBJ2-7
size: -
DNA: TGTGCCACCAGCAGAGGGGGCGGAGGGCCCTACGAGCAGTACTTC
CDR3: CATSRGGGGPYEQYF

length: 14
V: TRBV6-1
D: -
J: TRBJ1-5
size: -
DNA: TGTGCCAGCAGGATATCAGGGGTGGCTCAGCCCCAGCATTTT
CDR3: CASRISGVAQPQHF

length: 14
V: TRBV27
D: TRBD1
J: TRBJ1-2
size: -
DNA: TGTGCCAGCAGTTTAGGGACAGGACCTTATGGCTACACCTTC
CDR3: CASSLGTGPYGYTF

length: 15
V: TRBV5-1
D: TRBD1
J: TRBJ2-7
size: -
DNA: TGCGCCAGCAGATTGGGACAGGTCGACTCCTACGAGCAGTACTTC
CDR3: CASRLGQVDSYEQYF

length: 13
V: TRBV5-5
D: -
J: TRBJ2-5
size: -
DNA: TGTGCCAGCAGCTTGAGACAGCAAGAGACCCAGTACTTC
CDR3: CASSLRQQETQYF

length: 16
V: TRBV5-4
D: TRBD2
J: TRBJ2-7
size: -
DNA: TGTGCCAGCAGCCGTCGGGGAGCGGGAGGCTATTACGAGCAGTACTTC
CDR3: CASSRRGAGGYYEQYF

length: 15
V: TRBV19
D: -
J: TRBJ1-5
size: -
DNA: TGTGCCAGCAAAAATATTCCCGGGTACAATCAGCCCCAGCATTTT
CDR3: CASKNIPGYNQPQHF

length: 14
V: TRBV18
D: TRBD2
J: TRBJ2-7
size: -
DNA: TGTGCCAGCTCACCGCGGCTAGCGGGAGGCGAGCAGTACTTC
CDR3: CASSPRLAGGEQYF

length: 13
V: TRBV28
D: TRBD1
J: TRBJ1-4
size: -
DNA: TGTGCCAGCAGCCAGGGGGCCAGCGAAAAACTGTTTTTT
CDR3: CASSQGASEKLFF

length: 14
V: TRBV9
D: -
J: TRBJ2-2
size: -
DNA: TGTGCCAGCAGCCCGATAGTAGACACCGGGGAGCTGTTTTTT
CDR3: CASSPIVDTGELFF

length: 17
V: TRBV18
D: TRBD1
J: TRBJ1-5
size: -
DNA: TGTGCCAGCTCACCAGAGACCCCCGGGACAGGGAATCAGCCCCAGCATTTT
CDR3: CASSPETPGTGNQPQHF

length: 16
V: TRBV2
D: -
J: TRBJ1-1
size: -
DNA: TGTGCCAGCAGTGCGCCCCAGGGACGGACGAACACTGAAGCTTTCTTT
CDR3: CASSAPQGRTNTEAFF

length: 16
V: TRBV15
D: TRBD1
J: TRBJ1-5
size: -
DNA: TGTGCCACCAGCAGGGGCGGGACAGGGAGAGTACAGCCCCAGCATTTT
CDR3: CATSRGGTGRVQPQHF

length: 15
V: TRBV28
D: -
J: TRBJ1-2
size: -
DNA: TGTGCCAGCAGTTTTCAACCTCCCCCCGCGGGGGGCTACACCTTC
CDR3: CASSFQPPPAGGYTF

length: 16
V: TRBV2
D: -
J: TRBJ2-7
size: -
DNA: TGTGCCAGCAGGCGTGGCGGGTGGGGGGACTCCTACGAGCAGTACTTC
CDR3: CASRRGGWGDSYEQYF

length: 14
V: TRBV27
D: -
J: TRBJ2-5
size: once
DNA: TGTGCCAGCAGAAATCTTCTCGAGACGTGGACCCAGTACTTC
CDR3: CASRNLLETWTQYF

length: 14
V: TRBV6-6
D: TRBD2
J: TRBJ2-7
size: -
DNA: TGTGCCAGCAGCTCTAGCGGGGGAGGCTACGAGCAGTACTTC
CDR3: CASSSSGGGYEQYF

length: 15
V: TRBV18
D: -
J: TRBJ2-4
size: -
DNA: TGTGCCAGCTCACCACGGGTTGCAGGCACAAACATTCAGTACTTC
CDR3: CASSPRVAGTNIQYF

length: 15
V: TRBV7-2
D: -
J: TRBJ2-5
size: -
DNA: TGTGCCAGCAGCTTCCTACTCGATACATATGAGACCCAGTACTTC
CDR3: CASSFLLDTYETQYF

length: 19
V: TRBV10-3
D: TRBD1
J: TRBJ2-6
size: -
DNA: TGTGCCATCAGTGAGTCGGAGGGACAGGGGGCGTCTGGGGCCAACGTCCTGACTTTC
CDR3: CAISESEGQGASGANVLTF

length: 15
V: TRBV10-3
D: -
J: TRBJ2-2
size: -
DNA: TGTGCCATCAGTGCGAAGGTATCGAACACCGGGGAGCTGTTTTTT
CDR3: CAISAKVSNTGELFF

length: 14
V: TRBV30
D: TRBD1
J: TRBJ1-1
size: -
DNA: TGTGCCTGGAGTTATTGGACAGGCAACACTGAAGCTTTCTTT
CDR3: CAWSYWTGNTEAFF

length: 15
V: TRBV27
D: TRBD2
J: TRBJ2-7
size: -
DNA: TGTGCCAGCAGGGGCGGACTAGCCGACCATTACGAGCAGTACTTC
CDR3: CASRGGLADHYEQYF

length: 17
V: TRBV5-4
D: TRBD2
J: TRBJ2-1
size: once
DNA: TGTGCCAGCAGCTCAGCCCCACGCGGGAGGGGTTACAATGAGCAGTTCTTC
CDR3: CASSSAPRGRGYNEQFF

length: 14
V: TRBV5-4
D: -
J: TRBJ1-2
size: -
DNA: TGTGCCAGCAGGGGTATCGGGGGCTCGAGGGGCTACACCTTC
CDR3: CASRGIGGSRGYTF

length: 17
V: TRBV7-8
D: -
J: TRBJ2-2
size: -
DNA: TGTGCCAGCAGCTTACTCGGCGGAGGGCGCGACACCGGGGAGCTGTTTTTT
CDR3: CASSLLGGGRDTGELFF

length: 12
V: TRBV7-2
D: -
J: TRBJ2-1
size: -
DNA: TGTGCCAGCAGCTTAGGCGCCTATGAGCAGTTCTTC
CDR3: CASSLGAYEQFF

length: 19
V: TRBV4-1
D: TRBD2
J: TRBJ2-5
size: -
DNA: TGCGCCAGCAGCCAAGATCGAACTAGCGGGAGATCGATGGAAGAGACCCAGTACTTC
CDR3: CASSQDRTSGRSMEETQYF

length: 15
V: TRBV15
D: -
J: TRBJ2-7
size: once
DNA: TGTGCCACCAGCAGAGATTTGGGCAACTCCTACGAGCAGTACTTC
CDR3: CATSRDLGNSYEQYF

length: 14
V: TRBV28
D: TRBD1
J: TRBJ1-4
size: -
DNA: TGTGCCAGCTTAGGGCAGGGGGATGGTGAAAAACTGTTTTTT
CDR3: CASLGQGDGEKLFF

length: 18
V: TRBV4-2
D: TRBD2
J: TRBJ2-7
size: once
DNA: TGTGCCAGCAGCCCCTTGGGGGAGACTAGCGGGAGATTTAGCGAGCAGTACTTC
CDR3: CASSPLGETSGRFSEQYF

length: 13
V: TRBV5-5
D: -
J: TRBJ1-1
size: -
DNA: TGTGCCAGCAGCTTGTCGGGGACCACTGAAGCTTTCTTT
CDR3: CASSLSGTTEAFF

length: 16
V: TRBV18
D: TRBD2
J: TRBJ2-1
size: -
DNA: TGTGCCAGCTCACCACGGGCGGGAGGAGGGGCGGATGAGCAGTTCTTC
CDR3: CASSPRAGGGADEQFF

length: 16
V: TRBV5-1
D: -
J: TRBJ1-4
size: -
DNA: TGCGCCAGCAGCTTGTCTTGGAAGAAACGGGATGAAAAACTGTTTTTT
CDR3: CASSLSWKKRDEKLFF

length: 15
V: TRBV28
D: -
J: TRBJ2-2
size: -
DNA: TGTGCCAGCAAACTATGGAGGGGAGGTCCCGGGGAGCTGTTTTTT
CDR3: CASKLWRGGPGELFF

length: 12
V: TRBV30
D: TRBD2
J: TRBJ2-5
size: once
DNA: TGTGCCTGGACTAGCGGGACGGAGACCCAGTACTTC
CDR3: CAWTSGTETQYF

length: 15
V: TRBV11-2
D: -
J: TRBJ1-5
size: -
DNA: TGTGCCAGCAGCTTAGGAGGCGCTAGCAATCAGCCCCAGCATTTT
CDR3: CASSLGGASNQPQHF

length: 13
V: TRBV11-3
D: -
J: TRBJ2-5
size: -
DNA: TGTGCCAGCAGCCCCCAGGGCCCCTCTACCCAGTACTTC
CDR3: CASSPQGPSTQYF

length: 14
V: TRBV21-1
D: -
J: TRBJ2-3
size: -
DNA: TGTGCCAGCAGCCTTTTCAGGCGATCAGATACGCAGTATTTT
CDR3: CASSLFRRSDTQYF

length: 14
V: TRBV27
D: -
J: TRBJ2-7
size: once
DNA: TGTGCCAGCAGTTTTACCAGGCTGATCGACGAGCAGTACTTC
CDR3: CASSFTRLIDEQYF

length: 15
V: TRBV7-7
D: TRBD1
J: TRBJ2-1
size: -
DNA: TGTGCTAGCAGCTTAGAGCAGGGGGCCTACAATGAGCAGTTCTTC
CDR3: CASSLEQGAYNEQFF

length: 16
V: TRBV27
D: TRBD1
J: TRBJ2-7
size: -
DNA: TGTGCCAGCCAGCCGCAAACCAGTGACAGGGGCTACGAGCAGTACTTC
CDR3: CASQPQTSDRGYEQYF

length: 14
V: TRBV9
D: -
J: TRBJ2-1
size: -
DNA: TGTGCCAGCAGCGTAGCGGCTTCCTACAATGAGCAGTTCTTC
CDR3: CASSVAASYNEQFF

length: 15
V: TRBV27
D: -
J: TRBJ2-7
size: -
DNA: TGTGCCAGCAGTCCAGGGACTGATCTCCCCTACGAGCAGTACTTC
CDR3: CASSPGTDLPYEQYF

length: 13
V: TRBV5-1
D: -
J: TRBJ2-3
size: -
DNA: TGCGCCAGCGCGACACGAATCACAGATACGCAGTATTTT
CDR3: CASATRITDTQYF

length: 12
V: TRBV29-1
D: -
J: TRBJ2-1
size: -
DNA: TGCAGCGTTGAGGGGGGGCAAGATGAGCAGTTCTTC
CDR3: CSVEGGQDEQFF

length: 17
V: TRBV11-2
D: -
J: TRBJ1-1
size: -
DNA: TGTGCCAGCAGCTTCGGGGAAAGACTAAGGCTGAACACTGAAGCTTTCTTT
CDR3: CASSFGERLRLNTEAFF

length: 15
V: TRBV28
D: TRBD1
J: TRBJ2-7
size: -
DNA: TGTGCCAGCAGTCCAGGGGGCTCACCAATCTACGAGCAGTACTTC
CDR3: CASSPGGSPIYEQYF

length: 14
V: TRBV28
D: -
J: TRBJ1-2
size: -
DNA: TGTGCCAGCAGCCTAGTGACGGCCCACTATGGCTACACCTTC
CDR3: CASSLVTAHYGYTF

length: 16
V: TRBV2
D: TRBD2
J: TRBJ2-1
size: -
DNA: TGTGCCAGCAGTTCTTCCGGGACTAGCGGGAGGAATGAGCAGTTCTTC
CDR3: CASSSSGTSGRNEQFF

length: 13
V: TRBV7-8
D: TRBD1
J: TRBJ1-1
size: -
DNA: TGTGCCAGCAGGTCGGGACAGTACACTGAAGCTTTCTTT
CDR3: CASRSGQYTEAFF